This passage covers 3 T cell receptor beta chains from one sample sequenced in a study of T cells after yellow fever vaccination. TCRdb used MiXCR to reprocess the 5' RACE reads, holding one entry per CDR3 protein. Of about 310,000 distinct CDR3 sequences in the sample, around 3.6% are singletons; the top ten hold about 20%. The material sequenced was PBMCs, taken on the day of the yellow fever booster vaccination. These receptors were obtained from a man younger than 35 who received the YFV17D yellow fever vaccine.

This clonotype was seen many times. The J gene is TRBJ2-7, the V gene TRBV27, with D perhaps TRBD1 or TRBD2 (6 bases each). CDR3 length: 13 residues. Germline CDR1 MNHEY, CDR2 SMNVEV (reference sequence). V gave up 6 bases and J gave up 6 bases, with 15 bases separating them. CDR3 nucleotides: TGTGCCAGCAGAAGCATTGGGGGGCTCGAGCAGTACGTC. Amino acid sequence: CASRSIGGLEQYV.

The J gene is TRBJ1-2, the V gene TRBV3-1, with 9 bases that match TRBD1. The junction had 12 bases not matched to a gene; V was cut back by 3 bases and J by 7 bases. This CDR3 spans 16 amino acids. Germline CDR1 LGHDT, CDR2 YNNKEL (reference sequence). The CDR3 sequence: CASSQRFLTGGSGYTF. Written as DNA, the CDR3 is TGTGCCAGCAGCCAGCGTTTCTTGACAGGGGGTTCTGGCTACACCTTC.

This clonotype has more than one count but fewer than ten. The chain links TRBV5-1 to TRBJ1-2, with D unclear. The CDR3 sequence is 13 residues long. The V end lost 1 base, the J end lost 6 bases, and 10 bases lay between the germline ends. The germline V gene encodes CDR1 SGHRS and CDR2 YFSETQ. Here the CDR3 DNA reads TGCGCCAGCAGCTTGCCCAGGCCGAATGGCTACACCTTC. Translated, it gives CASSLPRPNGYTF.